This T cell receptor (beta chain) was documented in a study of vaccination and CD4 T cells after COVID-19. Study in general: Four females and six males made up the convalescents, with two Hispanic.

The treatment is: approximately 10-day PBMC culture with coronavirus spike peptide pools or control peptides (ViraFEST assay). First, ViraFEST expanded antigen-specific T cells with peptide pools, and next it sequenced the TCRs. Findings and limits, study-wide: Within the convalescent patients, a median about 90% of the SARS-CoV-2-reactive clones were ones that appeared only post-vaccination.

This clonotype was picked up one time. Its antigen is unknown. J was trimmed by 0 bases and V by 3 bases; bases with no gene match: 12. Germline-derived CDR1 and CDR2 are DFQATT and SNEGSKA (reference sequence). The CDR3 extends over 17 amino acids. Scientists ran DNA taken from cultured CD4+ T cells through the Oncomine TCR Beta short-read assay for sequencing. In this case, cultured CD4+ T cells provided the extracted genomic DNA. TCRdb fed the PCR reads into MiXCR, producing one record per CDR3 protein. The table records about 1,500 distinct CDR3 sequences, around 79% of them present only once. The clonotype comes from a human donor who had recovered from COVID-19. Sequencing was performed on CD4+ T cells from blood, cultured in vitro, taken after SARS-CoV-2 vaccination. The chain recombines TRBV20-1 with TRBJ2-7; 9 bases fit TRBD2. The CDR3 bases are TGCAGTGCTAGGGGACTAGCTAGCGGGGTTAGCTCCTACGAGCAGTACTTC. Translated, it gives CSARGLASGVSSYEQYF.